This T cell receptor beta chain came from a study of cytomegalovirus exposure and HLA in healthy donors. Study-level results: Associated with cytomegalovirus, according to the listing, were 170 or so TCR beta chains. Common viral pathogens seemed to be connected with several of the most significant clusters, according to a later analysis. Across all donors, roughly uniform sequencing depth was an assumption of the presence/absence analyses. Looking again later, the authors saw that most CMV-associated TCR beta chains seemed HLA-restricted.

Germline lookup yields CDR1 SGHDT and CDR2 YYEEEE. The CDR3 sequence is 15 residues long. The junction had 1 base not matched to a gene; V was cut back by 0 bases and J by 7 bases. PCR used 60 Vbeta primers and 13 Jbeta primers. Profiled with immunoSEQ multiplex PCR; TCRdb holds only in-frame clones, not every one. In the table there are approximately 100,000 clones, 77% of which are singletons. On this clone itself: Its matching antigen is unknown.

This chain joins TRBV5-6 and TRBJ1-6; 10 bases are shared with TRBD1. The specimen was PBMCs. The TCR sequence derives from a man between 35 and 55 years old in good health and CMV-seropositive. The CDR3 bases are TGTGCCAGCAGCTTGGTGGGACAGGGGAATTCACCCCTCCACTTT. Protein sequence: CASSLVGQGNSPLHF.